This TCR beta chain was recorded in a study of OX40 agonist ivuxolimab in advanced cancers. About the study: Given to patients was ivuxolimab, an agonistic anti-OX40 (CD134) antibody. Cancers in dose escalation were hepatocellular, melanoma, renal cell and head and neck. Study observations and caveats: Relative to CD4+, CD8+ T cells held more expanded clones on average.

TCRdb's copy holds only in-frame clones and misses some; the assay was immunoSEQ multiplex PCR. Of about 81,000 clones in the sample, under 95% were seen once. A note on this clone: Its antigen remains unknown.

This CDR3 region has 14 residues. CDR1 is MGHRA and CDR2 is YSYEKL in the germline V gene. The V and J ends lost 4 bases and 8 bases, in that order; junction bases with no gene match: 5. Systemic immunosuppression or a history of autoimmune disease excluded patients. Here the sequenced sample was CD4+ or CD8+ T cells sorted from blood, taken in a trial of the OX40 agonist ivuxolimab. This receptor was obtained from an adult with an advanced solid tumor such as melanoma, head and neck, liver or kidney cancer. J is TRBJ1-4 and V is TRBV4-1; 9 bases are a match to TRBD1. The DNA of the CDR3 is TGCGCCAGCAGCCTGGGACAGGGCGAAGAAAAACTGTTTTTT. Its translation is CASSLGQGEEKLFF.